This paragraph covers one T cell receptor beta chain sequence. Its target is unknown. Between the trimmed V and J ends, which lost 5 bases and 3 bases, there was a span of 10 bases. The CDR3 is 13 amino acids. Germline CDR1 and CDR2: SEHNR and FQNEAQ (reference sequence). Amplification used 52 TRBV primers and 13 TRBJ primers. Some clones are missing from TCRdb's copy, which holds only in-frame ones; the method was immunoSEQ multiplex PCR. The sample shows over 35,000 clones, 70% to 90% of them seen only once. The sample comes from a study of regulatory T cells. Study-level points and caveats: In CD3G-deficient patients, conventional CD4+ T cells were enriched for hydrophobic CDR3 residues at positions 6 and 7. In patients, unique TRB V-J pairs were restricted and V/J usage skewed, especially in Tregs.

The chain links TRBV7-9 to TRBJ2-5; D ambiguous. This receptor was taken from a young adult with CD3G deficiency. The specimen was conventional CD4+ T cells sorted from blood. For the CDR3, the DNA is TGTGCCAGCAGCCAGGCATATGAAGAGACCCAGTACTTC. Its translation is CASSQAYEETQYF.